This T cell receptor beta chain emerged from a study of CXCR3-negative and CXCR3-positive naive CD8 T cells. With UMI labels, 5' RACE was used to prepare the TRB cDNA libraries. TCRdb re-called the 5' RACE reads and catalogs CDR3 proteins one per entry, DNA excluded. The sample features 130,000 or so distinct CDR3 sequences, with 0.45% to 0.55% in its top ten. The length of the CDR3 is 16 residues. Germline CDR1 reads SNHLY; CDR2 reads FYNNEI. Input material: naive CXCR3- CD8+ T cells from blood. Subset of the sample: CD45RO-CCR7+CD27+CD95- naive CD8+ T cells lacking CXCR3 (TNR3-). This clonotype was sampled from a human donor in good health. Some clones in this sample may be carry-over from other donors' samples. This rearrangement joins TRBV2 to TRBJ2-7; the TRBD2 assignment by TCRdb is unverifiable without DNA. CDR3 amino acids: CASSEVLRGLNYEQYF.